This T cell receptor (beta chain) emerged from a study of cytomegalovirus exposure and HLA in healthy donors. V was cut by 4 bases and J by 0 bases, with 15 bases left in between. The CDR3 consists of 16 residues. Germline CDR1 MNHEY, CDR2 SVGAGI. TCRdb's table, derived via immunoSEQ multiplex PCR, lists solely in-frame clones and lacks some. Here the sample spans over 150,000 clones, about 90% being singletons. The rearrangement links TRBV6-5 to TRBJ1-2; possibly TRBD1 for D (6 bases). The sequencing input was PBMCs. This TCR derives from a woman aged 18-29 years in good health and CMV-seropositive. This CDR3 reads CASSSPSHRANYGYTF. CDR3 nucleotide sequence: TGTGCCAGCAGTTCCCCCTCTCACAGGGCTAACTATGGCTACACCTTC.